This T cell receptor (beta chain) was sequenced for a study of cytomegalovirus exposure and HLA in healthy donors. Here immunoSEQ multiplex PCR was the method, and the copy in TCRdb shows in-frame clones only, minus some. This table has 130,000 or so clones, about 91% appearing once. Trimming took 8 bases from V and 4 from J, leaving 12 bases between them. CDR1 WNHNN and CDR2 SYGVQD come from the germline V gene (reference sequence). This CDR3 contains 12 residues. On this clone itself: Its antigen is still unknown.

Study-wide results and limits: Cytomegalovirus status was reportedly diagnosed by the classifier with high sensitivity and specificity. The study labeled 150 or so TCR beta chains cytomegalovirus-associated. Many donors carried some public TCRs, although rarity characterized most TCR sequences.

The sequencing input was PBMCs. V and J are TRBV10-1 and TRBJ2-7, with D perhaps TRBD2 (6 bases). The receptor's source is a woman between 18 and 29 years old in good health and CMV-seronegative. CDR3 loop: CASCPGRYEQYF. CDR3 coding DNA: TGCGCCAGCTGCCCAGGGAGGTACGAGCAGTACTTC.